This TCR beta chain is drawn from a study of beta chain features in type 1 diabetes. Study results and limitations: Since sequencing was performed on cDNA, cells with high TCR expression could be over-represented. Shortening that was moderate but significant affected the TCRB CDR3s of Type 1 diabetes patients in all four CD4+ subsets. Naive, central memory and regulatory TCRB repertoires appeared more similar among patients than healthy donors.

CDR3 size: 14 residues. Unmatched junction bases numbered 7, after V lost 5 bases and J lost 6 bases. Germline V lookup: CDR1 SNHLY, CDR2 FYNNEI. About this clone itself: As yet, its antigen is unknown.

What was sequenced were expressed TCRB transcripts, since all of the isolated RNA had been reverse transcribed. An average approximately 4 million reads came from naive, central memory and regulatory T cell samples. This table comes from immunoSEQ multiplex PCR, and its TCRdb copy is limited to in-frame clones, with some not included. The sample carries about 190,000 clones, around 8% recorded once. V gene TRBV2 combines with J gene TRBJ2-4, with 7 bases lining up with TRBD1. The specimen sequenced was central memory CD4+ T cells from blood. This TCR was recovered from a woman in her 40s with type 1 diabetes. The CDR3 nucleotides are TGTGCCAGCAGTTCCCGGACAGGCCGAAACATTCAGTACTTC. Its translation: CASSSRTGRNIQYF.